The following is a T cell receptor (beta chain) sequence with its context. The protocol was immunoSEQ multiplex PCR, while the TCRdb copy is restricted to in-frame clones and leaves out a portion. The sample has 250,000 to 300,000 clones; approximately 91% are singletons. This sample was taken from a study of blood T cell repertoires in COVID-19. V shed 7 bases and J shed 10 bases, with 17 bases lying between them. The CDR3 spans 13 residues. Germline lookup yields CDR1 MNHEY and CDR2 SVGAGI. Donors were grouped by their self-reported clinical history. This clonotype was obtained from a woman in her forties with acute COVID-19. The chain is built from TRBV6-5 and TRBJ2-1, with D maybe TRBD2 (5 bases). The sample was PBMCs or T cells enriched from blood (not recorded which). The DNA for the CDR3 is TGTGCCAGCAAACGAGGAGAGGGCACAGAGCAGTTCTTC. Translated: CASKRGEGTEQFF.